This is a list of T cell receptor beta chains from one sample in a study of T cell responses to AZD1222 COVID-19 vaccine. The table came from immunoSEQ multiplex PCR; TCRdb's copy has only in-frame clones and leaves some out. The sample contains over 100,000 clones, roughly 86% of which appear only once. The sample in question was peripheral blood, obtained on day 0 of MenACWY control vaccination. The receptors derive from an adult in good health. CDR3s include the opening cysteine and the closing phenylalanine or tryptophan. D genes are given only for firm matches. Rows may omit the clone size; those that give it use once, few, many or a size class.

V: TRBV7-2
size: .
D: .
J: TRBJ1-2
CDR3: CASSLAGSGGYTF
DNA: TGTGCCAGCAGCTTAGCCGGCTCCGGGGGCTACACCTTC

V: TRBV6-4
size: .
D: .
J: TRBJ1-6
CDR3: CASSDSPPQGFSSSPLHF
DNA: TGTGCCAGCAGTGACTCGCCACCTCAAGGGTTTTCCTCTTCACCCCTCCACTTT

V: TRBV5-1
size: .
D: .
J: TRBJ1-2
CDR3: CASSLDRPMGYGYTF
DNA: TGCGCCAGCAGCCTAGACAGGCCCATGGGGTATGGCTACACCTTC

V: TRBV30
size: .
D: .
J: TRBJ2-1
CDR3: CAWGNLPYNEQFF
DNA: TGTGCCTGGGGCAATCTACCTTACAATGAGCAGTTCTTC

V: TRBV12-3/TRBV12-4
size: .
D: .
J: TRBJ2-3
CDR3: CASSLGGTQYF
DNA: TGTGCCAGCAGTTTGGGGGGTACGCAGTATTTT

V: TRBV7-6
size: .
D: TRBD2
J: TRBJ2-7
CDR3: CASSLGTMLAGDYEQYF
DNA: TGTGCCAGCAGCTTAGGTACTATGCTAGCGGGAGACTACGAGCAGTACTTC

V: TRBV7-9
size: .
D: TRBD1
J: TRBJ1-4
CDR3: CASSPGDSTNEKLFF
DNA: TGTGCCAGCAGCCCGGGGGACAGTACAAATGAAAAACTGTTTTTT

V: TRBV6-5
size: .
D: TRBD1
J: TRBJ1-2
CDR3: CASRPLGVGGKGYTF
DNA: TGTGCCAGCAGGCCCCTGGGTGTAGGGGGCAAAGGCTACACCTTC

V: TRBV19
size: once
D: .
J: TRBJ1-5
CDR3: CASSTPGGGPPQHF
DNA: TGTGCCAGTAGTACACCCGGCGGAGGGCCCCCGCAGCATTTT

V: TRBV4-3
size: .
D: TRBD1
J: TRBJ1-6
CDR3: CASSQDTGQLNSPLHF
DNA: TGCGCCAGCAGCCAAGACACGGGACAGCTAAATTCACCCCTCCACTTT

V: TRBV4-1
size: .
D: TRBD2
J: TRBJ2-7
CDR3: CASSQEIGTNYEQYF
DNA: TGCGCCAGCAGCCAAGAGATCGGGACTAACTACGAGCAGTACTTC

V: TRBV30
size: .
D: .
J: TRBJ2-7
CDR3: CAYRGAGSSYEQYF
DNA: TGTGCTTACCGCGGGGCGGGTAGCTCCTACGAGCAGTACTTC

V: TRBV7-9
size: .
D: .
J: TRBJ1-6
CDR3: CASSLRREGQHNSPLHF
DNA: TGTGCCAGCAGCTTACGCCGTGAAGGACAGCATAATTCACCCCTCCACTTT

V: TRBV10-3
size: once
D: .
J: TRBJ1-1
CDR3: CAISEIYAAEAFF
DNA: TGTGCCATCAGTGAGATTTACGCTGCTGAAGCTTTCTTT

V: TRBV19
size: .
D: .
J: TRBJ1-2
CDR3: CASSMGKGPIRYTF
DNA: TGTGCCAGTAGTATGGGAAAGGGTCCGATCCGCTACACCTTC

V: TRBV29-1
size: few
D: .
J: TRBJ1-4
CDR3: CSVGMGAGLDEKLFF
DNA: TGCAGCGTTGGAATGGGGGCGGGCTTGGATGAAAAACTGTTTTTT

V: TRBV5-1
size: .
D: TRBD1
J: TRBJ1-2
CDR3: CASSQQGSDGYTF
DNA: TGCGCCAGCAGCCAACAGGGGAGCGATGGCTACACCTTC

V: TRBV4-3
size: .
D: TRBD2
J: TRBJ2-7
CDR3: CASSQGGLAGVVYEQYF
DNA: TGCGCCAGCAGCCAAGGCGGACTAGCGGGGGTAGTCTACGAGCAGTACTTC

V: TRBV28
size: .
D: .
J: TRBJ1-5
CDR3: CASSLEGPFVSGNQPQHF
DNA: TGTGCCAGCAGTTTGGAAGGGCCGTTCGTTTCTGGCAATCAGCCCCAGCATTTT

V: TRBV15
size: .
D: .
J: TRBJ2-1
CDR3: CATSRDRAGEQFF
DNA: TGTGCCACCAGCAGAGACAGGGCGGGGGAGCAGTTCTTC

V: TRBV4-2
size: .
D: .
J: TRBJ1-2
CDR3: CASSQGGTNYGYTF
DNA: TGTGCCAGCAGCCAAGGTGGGACCAACTATGGCTACACCTTC

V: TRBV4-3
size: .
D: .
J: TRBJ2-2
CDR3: CASSQDRGSDTGELFF
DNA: TGCGCCAGCAGCCAAGACAGGGGATCGGACACCGGGGAGCTGTTTTTT

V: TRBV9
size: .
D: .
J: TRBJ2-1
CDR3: CASSEGDRVWNEQFF
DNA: TGTGCCAGCAGCGAGGGAGACCGAGTGTGGAATGAGCAGTTCTTC

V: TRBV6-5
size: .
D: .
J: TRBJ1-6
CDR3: CASGWGSGNSPLHF
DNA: TGTGCCAGCGGATGGGGTTCAGGGAATTCACCCCTCCACTTT